This T cell receptor beta chain comes out of a study of tumor-infiltrating lymphocytes in primary liver carcinoma. The V gene's germline CDR1 is KGHSH and CDR2 LQKENI. There are 16 residues in the CDR3. V was clipped by 2 bases and J by 4 bases, with 17 bases between them. TCR beta cDNA was reverse-transcribed from about 500 ng of total RNA. The reaction used a constant-region primer and ProtoScript II reverse transcriptase. It was through three nested multiplex PCR rounds of slightly modified ARM-PCR that TCR beta libraries arose. In the first two PCR rounds, TRBV1-TRBV30 forward primers were paired with a C-beta reverse primer, and each round lasted approximately 10 cycles. TCRdb reanalysed the multiplex PCR reads using MiXCR and keeps one entry per CDR3 protein. Counted here are approximately 40,000 distinct CDR3 sequences, around 72% occurring once; the ten biggest clones make up approximately 19%.

Without any cell sorting, about 18-31 mg of bulk tissue yielded co-extracted RNA and DNA. V is TRBV18 and J is TRBJ1-1; D might be TRBD1 (5 bases). The sequenced material came from liver tumor tissue from sampling region 2. Subset in this sample: tumor region T2, inferior pole. This receptor was taken from a man aged 40-49 years with primary liver carcinoma and hepatitis B virus infection. The CDR3 nucleotides read TGTGCCAGCTCACCAGCCGACGGGGGGAGGAGCACTGAAGCTTTCTTT. This codes for CASSPADGGRSTEAFF.